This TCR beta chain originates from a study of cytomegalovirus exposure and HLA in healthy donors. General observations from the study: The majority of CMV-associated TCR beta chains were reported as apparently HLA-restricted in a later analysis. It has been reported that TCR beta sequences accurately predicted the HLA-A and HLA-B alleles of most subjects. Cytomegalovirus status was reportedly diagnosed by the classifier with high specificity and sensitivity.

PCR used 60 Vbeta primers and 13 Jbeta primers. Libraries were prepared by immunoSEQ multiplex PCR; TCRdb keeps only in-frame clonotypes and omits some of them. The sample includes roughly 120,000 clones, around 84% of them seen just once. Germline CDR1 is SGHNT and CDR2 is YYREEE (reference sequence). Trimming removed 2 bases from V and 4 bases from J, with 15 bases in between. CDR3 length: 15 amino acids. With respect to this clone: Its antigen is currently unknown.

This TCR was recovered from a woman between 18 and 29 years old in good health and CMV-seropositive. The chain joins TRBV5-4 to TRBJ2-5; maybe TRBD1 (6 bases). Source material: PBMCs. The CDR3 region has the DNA TGTGCCAGCAGCTTCAGGGGAATAGGCGGAGAGACCCAGTACTTC. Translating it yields CASSFRGIGGETQYF.